The 17 T cell receptor beta chains listed next were all sequenced from one sample in a study of OX40 agonist ivuxolimab in advanced cancers. Measured with immunoSEQ multiplex PCR; TCRdb has only the in-frame clones, and not every one. This table holds some 66,000 clones, around four fifths found once. The material was CD4+ or CD8+ T cells sorted from blood, obtained in a trial of the OX40 agonist ivuxolimab. The receptors shown here come from an adult with an advanced solid tumor such as melanoma, head and neck, liver or kidney cancer.

V and J are TRBV27 and TRBJ1-1, with no clear D. This CDR3 has 17 amino acids. Germline lookup yields CDR1 MNHEY and CDR2 SMNVEV (reference sequence). Trimming removed 6 bases at V and 0 bases at J, with 20 bases between. The CDR3 is CASSPITTERLNTEAFF. CDR3 coding DNA: TGTGCCAGCAGCCCAATAACAACGGAAAGATTGAACACTGAAGCTTTCTTT.

V is TRBV11-3 and J is TRBJ2-5; D is possibly TRBD1 (6 bases). Trimming took off 1 base at V and 6 bases at J, with 12 bases between the two ends. Germline V gene data show CDR1 as SGHNT and CDR2 as YENEEA. This CDR3 contains 14 residues. In DNA form, the CDR3 reads TGTGCCAGCAGCTTAGTAAGGGGGTCCCAGACCCAGTACTTC. It specifies CASSLVRGSQTQYF.

The chain uses TRBV7-2 and TRBJ2-1; D not certain. This CDR3 has 14 residues. Trimming left V 5 bases short and J 15 bases short, with 23 bases between. Germline CDR1 reads SGHTA; CDR2 reads FQGNSA. This CDR3 is CASSAGWTPSIVFF. CDR3 nucleotide sequence: TGTGCCAGCAGCGCCGGGTGGACCCCCTCAATTGTGTTCTTC.

The V call is TRBV10-3, the J call TRBJ1-2; 7 bases are a match to TRBD1. CDR3 length: 17 residues. CDR1 is ENHRY, CDR2 SYGVKD, per germline. V lost 3 bases and J lost 4; bases outside the gene matches: 14. Written as DNA, the CDR3 is TGTGCCATCAGTGATTCGGGGCTTCTACAGGGGTCCTATGGCTACACCTTC. Protein sequence: CAISDSGLLQGSYGYTF.

This clone was detected only a few times. V gene TRBV5-1 combines with J gene TRBJ2-2; D gene ambiguous. CDR1 and CDR2 (germline): SGHRS, YFSETQ. This CDR3 has 13 residues. V was pared by 0 bases and J by 4 bases, with 4 bases between. The CDR3 loop reads CASSLAGTGELFF. CDR3 in DNA: TGCGCCAGCAGCTTGGCGGGCACCGGGGAGCTGTTTTTT.

This sequence joins TRBV7-9 and TRBJ2-2, with TRBD2 identical over 9 bases. The CDR3 consists of 19 residues. The V segment lost 2 bases and the J segment 5 bases; nucleotides outside the gene matches: 15. Germline V gives CDR1 SEHNR, CDR2 FQNEAQ (reference sequence). CDR3 DNA sequence: TGTGCCAGCAGCTTAACTACGGCCCTCGGGCTAGCGGGGACCGGGGAGCTGTTTTTT. As protein: CASSLTTALGLAGTGELFF.

The gene calls are TRBV27 and TRBJ2-7, with a tentative D call TRBD2 (6 bases). CDR1 and CDR2 from the germline V gene are MNHEY and SMNVEV (reference sequence). V lost 2 bases, J lost 4 bases, and 21 bases lay in between. The CDR3 sequence is 17 residues long. The CDR3 DNA follows: TGTGCCAGCAGTTTAAACCCTCTAGCACTAGCTTTTTACGAGCAGTACTTC. Translated, it gives CASSLNPLALAFYEQYF.

The V and J genes are TRBV19 and TRBJ1-5; D gene ambiguous. CDR1 LNHDA and CDR2 SQIVND come from the germline V gene (reference sequence). V lost 3 bases, J lost 9 bases, and 12 bases lay in between. This CDR3 is 13 amino acids long. The CDR3 is CASSIRGYWPQHF. The CDR3 bases are TGTGCCAGTAGTATTCGAGGCTACTGGCCCCAGCATTTT.

The chain uses TRBV19 and TRBJ2-7, with D possibly matching TRBD1 (6 bases). V was pared by 6 bases and J by 2 bases, with 14 bases between. Germline V gene data show CDR1 as LNHDA and CDR2 as SQIVND (reference sequence). This CDR3 region has 14 residues. The CDR3 protein is CASRKQGGTYEQYF. The CDR3 DNA reads as TGTGCCAGTAGGAAACAGGGTGGGACCTACGAGCAGTACTTC.

This rearrangement joins TRBV13 to TRBJ2-3; TRBD2 aligns across 16 bases. V trimming: 5 bases; J trimming: 0 bases; junction bases outside the gene matches: 11. Germline CDR1 is PRHDT and CDR2 is FYEKMQ (reference sequence). The CDR3 is 20 residues long. CDR3 residues: CASSRRVGTSGRASTDTQYF. The CDR3 region has the DNA TGTGCCAGCAGCCGACGTGTCGGGACTAGCGGGAGGGCCAGCACAGATACGCAGTATTTT. The entire variable domain, with the rest obtained from reference TRBV13 and TRBJ2-3, is as follows: AAGVIQSPRHLIKEKRETATLKCYPIPRHDTVYWYQQGPGQDPQFLISFYEKMQSDKGSIPDRFSAQQFSDYHSELNMSSLELGDSALYFCASSRRVGTSGRASTDTQYFGPGTRLTVL.

The chain combines TRBV5-4 with TRBJ2-3; no definite D call. CDR3 length: 14 amino acids. Germline V gene lookup returns CDR1 SGHNT and CDR2 YYREEE (reference sequence). V gave up 1 base and J gave up 0 bases, with 6 bases separating them. Here the CDR3 reads CASSLLQSTDTQYF. In nucleotides, the CDR3 is TGTGCCAGCAGCTTGCTGCAGAGCACAGATACGCAGTATTTT.

DNA of the CDR3: TGTGCCAGCAGCTCAGGGGGCGGTCGAGATACGCAGTATTTT. Translated: CASSSGGGRDTQYF. The chain uses TRBV5-4 and TRBJ2-3; 8 nucleotides align to TRBD1. The CDR3 consists of 14 residues. Trimming cost V 3 bases and J 5 bases; bases outside gene matches: 5. The germline CDR1 and CDR2 sequences are SGHNT and YYREEE (reference sequence).

The J gene is TRBJ2-7, the V gene TRBV7-6; a weak D match, TRBD2 (6 bases). The CDR3 has 16 amino acids. Germline V CDR1 and CDR2: SGHVS, FNYEAQ. V lost 0 bases and J lost 3, with 15 bases in between. The DNA for the CDR3 is TGTGCCAGCAGCTTAGCCCCGGGAGTCGACCTCTACGAGCAGTACTTC. Translation gives CASSLAPGVDLYEQYF. The full variable domain, in which reference TRBV7-6 and TRBJ2-7 provide the parts outside the CDR3, is GAGVSQSPRYKVTKRGQDVALRCDPISGHVSLYWYRQALGQGPEFLTYFNYEAQQDKSGLPNDRFSAERPEGSISTLTIQRTEQRDSAMYRCASSLAPGVDLYEQYFGPGTRLTVT.

This clone was counted once. The chain is built from TRBV18 and TRBJ2-7, with D possibly called TRBD1 or TRBD2 (6 bases each). The CDR3 has 12 amino acids. CDR1 KGHSH and CDR2 LQKENI come from the germline V gene. With 3 bases removed from V and 7 bases from J, the gap between germline ends came to 10 bases. In DNA, the CDR3 is TGTGCCAGCTCACCTCAGGGGAGGGAGCAGTACTTC. It encodes CASSPQGREQYF.

This rearrangement joins TRBV15 to TRBJ1-1; TRBD1 matches at 7 bases. This CDR3 has 14 amino acids. Germline values: CDR1 LNHNV, CDR2 YYDKDF (reference sequence). V lost 3 bases to trimming and J lost 4 bases; unmatched junction nucleotides: 5. CDR3 bases: TGTGCCACCAGCAGTAACAGGGGTCGCACTGAAGCTTTCTTT. It codes for CATSSNRGRTEAFF.

This clone was seen a few times. The gene calls are TRBV7-9 and TRBJ2-7; 7 nucleotides line up with TRBD1. Trimming cost V 5 bases and J 0 bases; bases outside gene matches: 4. Germline CDR1 reads SEHNR; CDR2 reads FQNEAQ (reference sequence). The CDR3 covers 14 residues. The CDR3 DNA reads TGTGCCAGCAGCCAGGGACAGATCTCCTACGAGCAGTACTTC. Protein product: CASSQGQISYEQYF.

J is TRBJ2-5 and V is TRBV5-6; no reliable D call. Germline CDR1 is SGHDT and CDR2 is YYEEEE. The V end lost 0 bases, the J end lost 4 bases, and 10 bases lay between the germline ends. The CDR3 totals 14 residues. The CDR3: CASSLVLRVETQYF. The CDR3, as DNA: TGTGCCAGCAGCTTGGTCCTTAGGGTAGAGACCCAGTACTTC.